This T cell receptor (beta chain) is from a study of blood T cell repertoires in COVID-19. About the research overall: Nucleic acid was either cDNA or gDNA, and it came from T cells, B-cell-depleted T cells, or PBMCs.

Under the authors' procedure: Cell counts per sample came from amplifying reference gene primers. This table comes from immunoSEQ multiplex PCR, and its TCRdb copy is limited to in-frame clones, with some not included. V and J calls and clone size are those listed in that table; D and trimming were worked out from the DNA. The sample contains some 220,000 clones, around 83% of which appear only once. In regard to this clone: A junction end diverges from the germline sequence, so it may reflect a read error.

Seattle patients were enrolled while actively infected and followed longitudinally. Input material: peripheral blood. This TCR derives from a woman in her sixties or seventies with COVID-19, enrolled during active disease.

CDR3 in amino acids: CASSLGDTFSPLHF. The CDR3 DNA is TGCGCCAGCAGTTTGGGGGACACTTTTTCACCCCTCCACTTT. The rearrangement links TRBV5-1 to TRBJ1-6; TRBD1 is a possible D gene (6 bases). CDR1 and CDR2 from the germline V gene are SGHRS and YFSETQ. CDR3 length equals 14 residues. Full variable domain (missing parts from reference TRBV5-1 and TRBJ1-6): KAGVTQTPRYLIKTRGQQVTLSCSPISGHRSVSWYQQTPGQGLQFLFEYFSETQRNKGNFPGRFSGRQFSNSRSEMNVSTLELGDSALYLCASSLGDTFSPLHFGNGTRLTVT.